This T cell receptor (beta chain) was identified during a study of cytomegalovirus exposure and HLA in healthy donors. Findings and caveats of the study: In an earlier analysis, in several hundred donors, most V segments appeared productive either ~87% or ~30% of the time.

About this clone itself: The antigen is not known.

This PCR relied on a set of 60 Vbeta primers and 13 Jbeta primers. Authors' processing steps: Unique TCR beta chains totaled roughly 79 million in a later count, with roughly 12 million of them shared. The table came from immunoSEQ multiplex PCR; TCRdb's copy has only in-frame clones and leaves some out. Clone size and V and J calls were adopted from that table, with D and trimming inferred from the DNA. The sample includes approximately 110,000 clones, roughly 80% of them seen just once. At collection, donors were nominally healthy, but unrecorded immune exposures were probable. This TCR derives from a man younger than 40 in good health and CMV-seropositive. The sample was PBMCs.

The CDR3 bases are TGTGCCTGGGATCGGGGGAGCTCCTACGAGCAGTACTTC. Translation: CAWDRGSSYEQYF. V is TRBV30 and J is TRBJ2-7; a weak D match, TRBD2 (6 bases). This CDR3 comprises 13 residues. Trimming removed 5 bases at V and 0 bases at J, with 11 bases between. In germline, CDR1 is GTSNPN, CDR2 SVGIG (reference sequence).